This record looks at one T cell receptor beta chain sequence and its context. What it binds is unknown. The ends lost 1 base at V and 5 bases at J; junction bases unmatched: 11. The CDR3 spans 19 residues. The data originate from a study of Tregs in tolerant kidney transplant recipients. Findings of the study overall: The small number of patients limits these findings pending further validation.

Assay: immunoSEQ multiplex PCR; the TCRdb copy retains only in-frame clones and omits some. The repertoire holds approximately 260,000 clones, with 80% to 85% as singletons. This TCR was recovered from a human donor in good health. Sequencing input: CD4+ T cells from blood. The rearrangement joins TRBV23-1 to TRBJ2-7; 16 bases agree with TRBD2. TRBV23-1 is an open reading frame whose function is uncertain. The CDR3 loop reads CASSQYRGLAGGLGHEQYF. The CDR3 DNA reads as TGCGCCAGCAGTCAATATCGGGGACTAGCGGGAGGGCTGGGCCACGAGCAGTACTTC.